This entry features one T cell receptor beta chain sequence. The sample originates from a study of cytomegalovirus exposure and HLA in healthy donors. Germline CDR1 MDHEN, CDR2 SYDVKM. The CDR3 contains 14 residues. V was clipped by 4 bases and J by 11 bases, with 20 bases between them. With 60 Vbeta and 13 Jbeta primers, the PCR was carried out. Only in-frame clones appear in the TCRdb table, and some are missing; sequencing was by immunoSEQ multiplex PCR. This sample has about 120,000 clones, with 77% found just once. The sequence derives from a man aged 40-55 years in good health and CMV-seropositive. Source material: PBMCs. The chain has TRBV28 and TRBJ1-1; D gene uncertain. The chain's CDR3 is CASSSKSSGRWAFF. The CDR3 DNA sequence: TGTGCCAGCAGTTCTAAGTCGAGCGGACGATGGGCTTTCTTT. The whole variable domain, filled in from reference TRBV28 and TRBJ1-1, reads DVKVTQSSRYLVKRTGEKVFLECVQDMDHENMFWYRQDPGLGLRLIYFSYDVKMKEKGDIPEGYSVSREKKERFSLILESASTNQTSMYLCASSSKSSGRWAFFGQGTRLTVV.